This T cell receptor (beta chain) was sequenced for a study of sequential checkpoint blockade in melanoma. The treatment denotes: randomized to nivolumab then ipilimumab (arm A) or the reverse (arm B). None of the patients previously received DNA-damaging chemotherapy. CDR3 size: 11 residues. The V gene lost 5 bases and the J gene lost 7 bases, with 6 bases spanning the gap. CDR1 is SNHLY, CDR2 FYNNEI, per germline. The table came from immunoSEQ multiplex PCR; TCRdb's copy has only in-frame clones and leaves some out. The sample has under 25,000 clones, around 73% seen once. This material consisted of CD8+ T cells sorted from blood (inferred from file names), taken from a patient given nivolumab and ipilimumab in sequence. This TCR derives from a human donor with melanoma. The chain combines TRBV2 with TRBJ2-1; unclear D gene. The CDR3, as DNA: TGTGCCAGCAGTCTTATAAATGAGCAGTTCTTC. This translates into CASSLINEQFF.